The 10 T cell receptor beta chains reported below all come from one sample, sequenced in a study of lymphopenia after photon versus proton radiotherapy. Generated by immunoSEQ multiplex PCR, the TCRdb table keeps only in-frame clones and is missing some. The data hold some 15,000 clones, with 65% to 85% observed a single time. The sequencing here drew on peripheral blood, taken from a patient treated with photon-based radiotherapy. The receptors derive from a man between 50 and 59 years old with gastric cancer.

This sequence joins TRBV7-6 and TRBJ2-1; TRBD2 matches 14 bases. V gave up 3 bases and J gave up 4 bases; unmatched junction bases: 5. The CDR3 runs to 17 residues. Germline V CDR1 and CDR2: SGHVS, FNYEAQ. CDR3 residues: CASSLGTSGGRYNEQFF. Written as DNA, the CDR3 is TGTGCCAGCAGCTTGGGGACTAGCGGGGGCCGTTACAATGAGCAGTTCTTC.

The V gene is TRBV6-4, the J gene TRBJ2-6, with 7 nucleotides matching TRBD1. Germline-derived CDR1 and CDR2 are MRHNA and SNTAGT. There are 16 residues in the CDR3. The V gene end was trimmed by 5 bases and the J gene end by 0 bases; junction bases not matched to a gene: 4. This CDR3 reads CASSRDRGSGANVLTF. CDR3 nucleotide sequence: TGTGCCAGCAGTAGGGACAGAGGCTCTGGGGCCAACGTCCTGACTTTC.

The chain is built from TRBV19 and TRBJ2-5; D unresolved. The CDR3 is 13 residues long. The germline V gene has CDR1 LNHDA and CDR2 SQIVND (reference sequence). The V end was cut by 0 bases, the J end by 4 bases, with 6 bases between. In nucleotides, the CDR3 is TGTGCCAGTAGTATAGATAAGGGAGAGACCCAGTACTTC. Translated, it gives CASSIDKGETQYF.

This chain's CDR3 is CASSDRDRGSEKLFF. CDR3 DNA: TGTGCCAGCAGTGACCGGGACAGGGGATCTGAAAAACTGTTTTTT. The V and J genes are TRBV2 and TRBJ1-4; 10 nucleotides align to TRBD1. Germline assignment: CDR1 SNHLY and CDR2 FYNNEI. The CDR3 runs to 15 residues. V shed 3 bases, J shed 7 bases, and the junction held 5 bases outside the gene matches.

The chain uses TRBV2 and TRBJ2-5; 7 nucleotides match TRBD1. The germline gives CDR1 SNHLY, CDR2 FYNNEI. J was trimmed by 4 bases and V by 6 bases; bases with no gene match: 5. The CDR3 length is 13 residues. The CDR3 loop is CASRRQGGETQYF. DNA for the CDR3: TGTGCCAGCAGGCGACAGGGTGGAGAGACCCAGTACTTC.

The rearrangement joins TRBV10-3 to TRBJ2-1; D not resolved. Between the trimmed V and J ends, which lost 0 bases and 9 bases, there was a span of 9 bases. Germline CDR1 and CDR2: ENHRY and SYGVKD. This CDR3 contains 13 residues. As DNA, the CDR3 is TGTGCCATCAGTGAGTCCCAGTCTGCTGAGCAGTTCTTC. Its translation: CAISESQSAEQFF.

The gene calls are TRBV14 and TRBJ2-3; D not certain. Germline lookup yields CDR1 SGHDN and CDR2 FVKESK. The V end lost 0 bases, the J end lost 0 bases, and 13 bases lay between the germline ends. This CDR3 contains 17 residues. The CDR3 region has the DNA TGTGCCAGCAGCCAAGATCGACCAGTTCCTAGCACAGATACGCAGTATTTT. It codes for CASSQDRPVPSTDTQYF. Combining the CDR3 with reference TRBV14 and TRBJ2-3 gives the whole variable domain EAGVTQFPSHSVIEKGQTVTLRCDPISGHDNLYWYRRVMGKEIKFLLHFVKESKQDESGMPNNRFLAERTGGTYSTLKVQPAELEDSGVYFCASSQDRPVPSTDTQYFGPGTRLTVL.

The rearrangement links TRBV6-1 to TRBJ1-1; a weak D match, TRBD1 (6 bases). The length of the CDR3 is 14 residues. Deletions cut 5 bases from V and 7 bases from J, with 17 bases between. CDR1 is MNHNS and CDR2 is SASEGT in the germline V gene. The CDR3 sequence: CASSIGPGEGEAFF. The CDR3 DNA is TGTGCCAGCAGTATCGGGCCAGGGGAGGGTGAAGCTTTCTTT.

This clone was seen a handful of times. The V gene is TRBV5-6, the J gene TRBJ2-7, with 7 bases that match TRBD2. Germline V gene data show CDR1 as SGHDT and CDR2 as YYEEEE. The CDR3 consists of 14 residues. The junction had 7 bases not matched to a gene; V was cut back by 5 bases and J by 2 bases. CDR3: CASRINGGTYEQYV. In DNA form, the CDR3 reads TGTGCCAGCAGGATTAACGGGGGGACCTACGAGCAGTACGTC.

The gene calls are TRBV27 and TRBJ1-1, with D possibly matching TRBD1 (5 bases). This CDR3 is 15 amino acids long. CDR1 is MNHEY and CDR2 is SMNVEV in the germline V gene (reference sequence). The V and J ends lost 0 bases and 4 bases respectively, with 12 bases between them. CDR3 nucleotides: TGTGCCAGCAGTTTATCGATCGCAGGGAGCACTGAAGCTTTCTTT. It specifies CASSLSIAGSTEAFF.